The sequence of this T cell receptor (beta chain) was determined in a study of CD8+CD57+ T cells in acquired aplastic anemia. Before being chosen for sequencing, patients had shown CD8+CD57+ cell expansion by flow cytometry. This clonotype appeared a few times. The antigen is unknown. Overall study results and limits: Patients and controls shared approximately 30 CD8+ CDR3 sequences.

The CDR3 contains 11 residues. CDR1 is SEHNR, CDR2 FQNEAQ, per germline (reference sequence). V lost 4 bases and J lost 9, with 10 bases in between. The template for TCR beta VDJ and CDR3 sequence profiling was genomic DNA. One entry per CDR3 protein, called by TCRdb with MiXCR from the reads. The data show some 170,000 distinct CDR3 sequences, roughly 65% seen once. This sequence joins TRBV7-9 and TRBJ2-7; no clear D gene. This TCR came from a human donor with aplastic anemia. Sequenced input: sorted CD4+, CD8+, or CD8+CD57+ T cells (not recorded which) from PBMCs. This CDR3 is CASSSPWGQYF. The DNA of the CDR3 is TGTGCCAGCAGCTCTCCGTGGGGGCAGTACTTC.